Listed here are 19 T cell receptor beta chains from one sample, sequenced in a study of cytomegalovirus exposure and HLA in healthy donors. The primer mix had 60 Vbeta and 13 Jbeta primers. Produced via immunoSEQ multiplex PCR; TCRdb's table is partial and in-frame only. This sample contains under 200,000 clones. The sequencing input was PBMCs. These receptors originate from a young man in good health and CMV-seronegative.

The chain employs TRBV6-1 and TRBJ1-2; 7 bases line up with TRBD1. The CDR3 has 14 amino acids. The V gene's germline CDR1 is MNHNS and CDR2 SASEGT. After removal of 7 bases from V and 0 bases from J, the junction contained 5 bases not matched to a gene. The CDR3 nucleotides are TGTGCCAGCAACCCGACAGGGCCTAACTATGGCTACACCTTC. This codes for CASNPTGPNYGYTF.

J is TRBJ1-4 and V is TRBV10-3; 7 nucleotides match TRBD1. Germline CDR1 and CDR2: ENHRY and SYGVKD. CDR3 length equals 13 residues. Trimming at V came to 10 bases and at J to 6 bases, leaving 8 bases not matched to a gene. In DNA, the CDR3 is TGTGCCAGCCACAGGGGTCCGGATGAAAAACTGTTTTTT. Protein sequence: CASHRGPDEKLFF.

V gene TRBV4-2 combines with J gene TRBJ2-6; a possible D gene is TRBD1 (6 bases). V gave up 0 bases and J gave up 4 bases, with 13 bases separating them. CDR1 LGHNA and CDR2 YNFKEQ come from the germline V gene. The length of the CDR3 is 17 residues. CDR3 coding DNA: TGTGCCAGCAGCCAAGATCCTACAGGGTGGGGGGCCAACGTCCTGACTTTC. Its protein is CASSQDPTGWGANVLTF.

V is TRBV9 and J is TRBJ1-4; no reliable D call. V was shortened by 0 bases and J by 8 bases, with 14 bases between the two germline ends. The CDR3 extends over 15 amino acids. Germline values: CDR1 SGDLS, CDR2 YYNGEE. The CDR3 sequence: CASSVGRIRREKLFF. The CDR3 region has the DNA TGTGCCAGCAGCGTAGGGAGGATCCGCCGGGAAAAACTGTTTTTT.

The rearrangement joins TRBV27 to TRBJ1-6, with unresolved D. V lost 3 bases, J lost 2 bases, and 11 bases lay in between. Germline CDR1 reads MNHEY; CDR2 reads SMNVEV (reference sequence). The CDR3 sequence is 16 residues long. CDR3: CASSLGGNPYNSPLHF. CDR3 in DNA: TGTGCCAGCAGTTTGGGAGGGAACCCCTATAATTCACCCCTCCACTTT.

This rearrangement joins TRBV29-1 to TRBJ1-2; possibly TRBD1 for D (5 bases). With 5 bases removed from V and 5 bases from J, the gap between germline ends came to 15 bases. The CDR3 sequence is 13 residues long. Per germline, CDR1 SQVTM and CDR2 ANQGSEA. CDR3 protein: CSVSGHTSYGYTF. For the CDR3, the DNA is TGCAGCGTTTCCGGACACACGTCTTATGGCTACACCTTC.

The chain recombines TRBV5-4 with TRBJ2-1; TRBD1 might be the D (5 bases). The V end was cut by 0 bases, the J end by 10 bases, with 11 bases between. The CDR3 runs 13 residues. The germline CDR1 and CDR2 sequences are SGHNT and YYREEE (reference sequence). This CDR3 is CASSLGRVGEQFF. The CDR3 region has the DNA TGTGCCAGCAGCTTGGGCAGGGTTGGGGAGCAGTTCTTC.

The J gene is TRBJ2-3, the V gene TRBV18; D is perhaps TRBD1 (6 bases). Looked up from germline, CDR1 is KGHSH and CDR2 is LQKENI. The CDR3 sequence is 18 residues long. V lost 4 bases, J lost 0 bases, and 20 bases lay in between. The CDR3 protein is CASSRQAPNRASTDTQYF. CDR3 bases: TGTGCCAGCTCACGTCAAGCCCCGAACAGGGCCAGCACAGATACGCAGTATTTT.

The V gene is TRBV27, the J gene TRBJ2-3; TRBD2 might be the D (5 bases). The CDR3 loop spans 18 amino acids. V lost 8 bases to trimming and J lost 4 bases, with 28 bases between them. CDR1 is MNHEY, CDR2 SMNVEV, per germline (reference sequence). The CDR3 here is CASGRSGVGKEVADTQYF. The CDR3 nucleotides are TGTGCCAGCGGACGCAGTGGGGTAGGGAAGGAGGTTGCAGATACGCAGTATTTT.

V usage is TRBV18 and J usage is TRBJ1-1; no clear D gene. CDR3 length equals 15 residues. Between the trimmed V and J ends, which lost 3 bases and 1 base, there was a span of 12 bases. Germline loops: CDR1 KGHSH, CDR2 LQKENI. This CDR3 is CASSPYIEENTEAFF. As DNA, the CDR3 is TGTGCCAGCTCACCCTACATTGAGGAGAACACTGAAGCTTTCTTT.

The rearrangement uses TRBV28 and TRBJ1-2; D unclear. The V gene's germline CDR1 is MDHEN and CDR2 SYDVKM. This CDR3 has 13 amino acids. Trimming cost V 6 bases and J 7 bases, with 15 bases left between them. Here the CDR3 DNA reads TGTGCCAGCAGACAAGGTAGCGGCGGTGGCTACACCTTC. Protein sequence: CASRQGSGGGYTF.

The CDR3 sequence is CASSPRTGEHGNGYTF. CDR3 coding DNA: TGCGCCAGCAGCCCACGGACAGGGGAGCATGGAAATGGCTACACCTTC. V usage is TRBV4-1 and J usage is TRBJ1-2; 9 positions agree with TRBD1. This CDR3 spans 16 amino acids. Germline lookup yields CDR1 MGHRA and CDR2 YSYEKL. V shed 4 bases and J 6 bases; nucleotides not matched to a gene: 12.

The V and J genes are TRBV6-6 and TRBJ2-7, with a tentative D call TRBD1 (5 bases). The germline CDR1 and CDR2 sequences are MNHNY and SVGAGI (reference sequence). The CDR3 consists of 14 residues. V shed 7 bases and J shed 6 bases, with 19 bases lying between them. Written as DNA, the CDR3 is TGTGCCAGCAATACCCACAGGATCGCTCGCGAGCAGTACTTC. It is translated as CASNTHRIAREQYF.

The chain joins TRBV10-1 to TRBJ1-5; no clear D gene. Trimming pared 8 bases from V and 3 bases from J, leaving 11 bases between. CDR1 is WNHNN, CDR2 SYGVQD, per germline (reference sequence). This CDR3 has 13 residues. The CDR3 loop reads CASFAADNQPQHF. The CDR3, as DNA: TGCGCCAGCTTCGCGGCAGACAATCAGCCCCAGCATTTT.

This sequence joins TRBV19 and TRBJ2-2, with 9 bases lining up with TRBD2. This CDR3 is built from 17 residues. Germline CDR1 reads LNHDA; CDR2 reads SQIVND (reference sequence). The trim removed 7 bases at V and 3 bases at J, leaving 12 bases unmatched. CDR3 residues: CASKRAGGPRYTGELFF. For the CDR3, the DNA is TGTGCCAGTAAAAGGGCGGGAGGGCCAAGATACACCGGGGAGCTGTTTTTT.

The chain combines TRBV7-2 with TRBJ2-1; 7 bases line up with TRBD2. Germline CDR1 reads SGHTA; CDR2 reads FQGNSA. Losses at the gene ends were 4 bases for V and 0 bases for J; bases not matched to a gene: 9. There are 17 residues in the CDR3. In nucleotides, the CDR3 is TGTGCCAGCAGCTCCGAGACCGGGAGGAGCTCCTACAATGAGCAGTTCTTC. The encoded protein is CASSSETGRSSYNEQFF.

The genes are TRBV5-4 and TRBJ2-3; TRBD1 is a possible D gene (5 bases). Between the trimmed V and J ends, which lost 0 bases and 0 bases, there was a span of 11 bases. Germline V gene lookup returns CDR1 SGHNT and CDR2 YYREEE (reference sequence). The CDR3 extends over 16 amino acids. CDR3 amino acids: CASSLGSGPSTDTQYF. In DNA form, the CDR3 reads TGTGCCAGCAGCTTGGGGTCAGGGCCTAGCACAGATACGCAGTATTTT.

V is TRBV18 and J is TRBJ1-4; 8 bases match TRBD1. Per germline, CDR1 KGHSH and CDR2 LQKENI. The CDR3 is made up of 13 amino acids. With 6 bases clipped from V and 5 bases from J, the junction kept 2 bases outside the gene matches. In nucleotides, the CDR3 is TGTGCCAGCTCCCGGGACAGGAATGAAAAACTGTTTTTT. Protein sequence: CASSRDRNEKLFF. Full variable domain (rest looked up from reference TRBV18 and TRBJ1-4): NAGVMQNPRHLVRRRGQEARLRCSPMKGHSHVYWYRQLPEEGLKFMVYLQKENIIDESGMPKERFSAEFPKEGPSILRIQQVVRGDSAAYFCASSRDRNEKLFFGSGTQLSVL.

The chain has TRBV6-5 and TRBJ2-5, with 12 positions matching TRBD2. Germline V gene sequence: CDR1 MNHEY, CDR2 SVGAGI. The CDR3 runs to 14 residues. V lost 6 bases, J lost 5 bases, and 4 bases stayed unmatched. CDR3 DNA sequence: TGTGCCAGCAGGACTAGCGGGAGCGGCGAGACCCAGTACTTC. Its protein product is CASRTSGSGETQYF.